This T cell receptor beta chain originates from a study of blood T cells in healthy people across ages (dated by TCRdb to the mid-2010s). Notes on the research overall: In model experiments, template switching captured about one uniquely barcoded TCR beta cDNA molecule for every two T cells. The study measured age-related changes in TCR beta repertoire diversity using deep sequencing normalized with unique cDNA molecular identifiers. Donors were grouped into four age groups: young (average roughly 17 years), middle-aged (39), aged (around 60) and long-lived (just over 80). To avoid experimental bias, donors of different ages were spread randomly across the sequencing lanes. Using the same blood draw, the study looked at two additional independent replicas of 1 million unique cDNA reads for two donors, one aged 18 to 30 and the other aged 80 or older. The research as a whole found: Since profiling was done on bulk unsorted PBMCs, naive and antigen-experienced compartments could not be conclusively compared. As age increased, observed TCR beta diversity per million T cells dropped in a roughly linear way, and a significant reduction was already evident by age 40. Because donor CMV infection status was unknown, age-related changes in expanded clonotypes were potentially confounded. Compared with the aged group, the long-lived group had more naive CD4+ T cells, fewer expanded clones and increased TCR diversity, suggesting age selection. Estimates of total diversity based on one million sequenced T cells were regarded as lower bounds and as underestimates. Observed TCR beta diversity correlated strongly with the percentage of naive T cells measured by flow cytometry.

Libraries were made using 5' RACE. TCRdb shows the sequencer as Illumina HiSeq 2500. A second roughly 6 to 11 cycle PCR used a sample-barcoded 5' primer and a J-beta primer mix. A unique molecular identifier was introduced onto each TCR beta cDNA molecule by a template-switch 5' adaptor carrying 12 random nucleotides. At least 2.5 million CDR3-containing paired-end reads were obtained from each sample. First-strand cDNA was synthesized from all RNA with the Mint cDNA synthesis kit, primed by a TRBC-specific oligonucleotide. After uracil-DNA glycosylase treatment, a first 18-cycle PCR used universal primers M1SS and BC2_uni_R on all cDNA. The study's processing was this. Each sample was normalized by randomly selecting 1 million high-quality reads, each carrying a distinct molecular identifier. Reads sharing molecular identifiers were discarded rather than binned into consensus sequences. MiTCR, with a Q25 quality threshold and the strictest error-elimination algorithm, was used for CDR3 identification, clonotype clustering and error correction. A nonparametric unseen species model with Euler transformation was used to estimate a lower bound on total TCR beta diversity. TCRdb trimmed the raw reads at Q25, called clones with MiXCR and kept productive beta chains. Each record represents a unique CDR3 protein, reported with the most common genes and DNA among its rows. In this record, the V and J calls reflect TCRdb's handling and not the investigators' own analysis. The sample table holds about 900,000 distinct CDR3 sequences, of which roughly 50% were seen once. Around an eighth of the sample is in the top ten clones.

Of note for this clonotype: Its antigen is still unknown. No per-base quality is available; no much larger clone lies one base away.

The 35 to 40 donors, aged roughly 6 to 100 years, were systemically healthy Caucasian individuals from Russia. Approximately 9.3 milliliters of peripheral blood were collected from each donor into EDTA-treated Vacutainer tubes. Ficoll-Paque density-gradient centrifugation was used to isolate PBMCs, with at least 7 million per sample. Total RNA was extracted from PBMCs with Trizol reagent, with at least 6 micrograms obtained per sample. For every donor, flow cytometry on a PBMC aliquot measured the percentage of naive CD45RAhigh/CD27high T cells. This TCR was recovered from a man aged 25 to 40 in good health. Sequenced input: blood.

The CDR3 region has the sequence CSAPRPGLRTDTQYF. The base sequence is TGCAGTGCCCCCCGGCCGGGACTTCGCACAGATACGCAGTATTTT. The chain is assembled from TRBV20-1 and TRBJ2-3; perhaps TRBD2 is the D gene, with 6 bases matching. From a lookup of the germline V gene (reference sequence), CDR1 and CDR2 are DFQATT and SNEGSKA. Taken from cysteine to phenylalanine, the CDR3 has 15 residues. Left in the record is the CDR3 DNA by itself, 45 bases read in frame from the first base. The junction shows trimming of 6 bases on V and 1 base on J, plus 17 bases between the germline ends.